A selection of T cell receptor beta chains follows, all from one sample in a study of identical twins. Each CDR3 protein is one row after TCRdb ran MiXCR on the 5' RACE reads. The sample holds about 430,000 distinct CDR3 sequences; 18% are singletons and the top ten take 12%. Sequenced material: naive T cells sorted from blood. All receptors derive from a man aged 50-60 years in good health. Both conserved end residues are part of each CDR3.

v_gene	j_gene	CDR3aa
TRBV29-1	TRBJ1-2	CSAGTDVNYGYTF
TRBV20-1	TRBJ1-1	CSARRGGPDTEAFF
TRBV20-1	TRBJ2-3	CSARDPGGTDTQYF
TRBV3-1	TRBJ2-3	CASRQRRTDTQYF
TRBV20-1	TRBJ1-6	CSAKGTENSPLHF
TRBV11-2	TRBJ2-5	CASSLERSGTQYF
TRBV7-2	TRBJ2-7	CASSLRYGILMEQYF
TRBV5-5	TRBJ2-2	CASSLAGGQVNTGELFF
TRBV12-3/TRBV12-4	TRBJ2-2	CASSTLGLVGANTGELFF
TRBV28	TRBJ1-4	CASRPPWGTNEKLFF
TRBV28	TRBJ2-1	CASSLGTDYNEQFF
TRBV18	TRBJ2-1	CASSLIQGSSYNEQFF
TRBV20-1	TRBJ2-1	CSADRTSSNEQFF
TRBV3-1	TRBJ1-2	CASSHSIYGYTF
TRBV7-2	TRBJ1-2	CASSLSIRGRFYGYTF
TRBV6-6	TRBJ2-3	CASRETGLHQYF
TRBV7-2	TRBJ1-4	CASSLNIQGALEKLFF
TRBV29-1	TRBJ2-5	CSVELRSGGSHF
TRBV6-5	TRBJ2-7	CASSYASSYEQYF
TRBV11-2	TRBJ2-7	CASSSPTSLYYEQYF
TRBV18	TRBJ1-1	CASSPPLGTNTEAFF
TRBV12-3/TRBV12-4	TRBJ2-7	CASSKRGLAGVSYEQYF
TRBV4-2	TRBJ2-7	CASSQRDRGNEQYF